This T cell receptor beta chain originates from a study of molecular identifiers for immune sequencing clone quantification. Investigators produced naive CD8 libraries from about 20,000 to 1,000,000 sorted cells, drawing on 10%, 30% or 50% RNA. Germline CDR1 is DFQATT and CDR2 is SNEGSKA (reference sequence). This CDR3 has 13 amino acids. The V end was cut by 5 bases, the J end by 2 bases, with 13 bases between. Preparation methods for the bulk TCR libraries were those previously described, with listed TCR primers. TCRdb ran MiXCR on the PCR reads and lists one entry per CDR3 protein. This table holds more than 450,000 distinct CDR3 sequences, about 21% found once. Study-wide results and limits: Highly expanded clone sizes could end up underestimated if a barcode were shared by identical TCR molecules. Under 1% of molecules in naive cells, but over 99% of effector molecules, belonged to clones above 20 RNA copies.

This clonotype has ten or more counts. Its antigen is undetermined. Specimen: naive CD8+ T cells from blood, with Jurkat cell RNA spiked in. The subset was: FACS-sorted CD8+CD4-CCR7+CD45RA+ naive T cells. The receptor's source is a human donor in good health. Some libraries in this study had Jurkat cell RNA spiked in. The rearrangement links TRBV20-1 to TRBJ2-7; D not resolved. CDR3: CSARIVTPYEQYF. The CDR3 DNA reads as TGCAGTGCTCGGATCGTGACCCCCTACGAGCAGTACTTC.